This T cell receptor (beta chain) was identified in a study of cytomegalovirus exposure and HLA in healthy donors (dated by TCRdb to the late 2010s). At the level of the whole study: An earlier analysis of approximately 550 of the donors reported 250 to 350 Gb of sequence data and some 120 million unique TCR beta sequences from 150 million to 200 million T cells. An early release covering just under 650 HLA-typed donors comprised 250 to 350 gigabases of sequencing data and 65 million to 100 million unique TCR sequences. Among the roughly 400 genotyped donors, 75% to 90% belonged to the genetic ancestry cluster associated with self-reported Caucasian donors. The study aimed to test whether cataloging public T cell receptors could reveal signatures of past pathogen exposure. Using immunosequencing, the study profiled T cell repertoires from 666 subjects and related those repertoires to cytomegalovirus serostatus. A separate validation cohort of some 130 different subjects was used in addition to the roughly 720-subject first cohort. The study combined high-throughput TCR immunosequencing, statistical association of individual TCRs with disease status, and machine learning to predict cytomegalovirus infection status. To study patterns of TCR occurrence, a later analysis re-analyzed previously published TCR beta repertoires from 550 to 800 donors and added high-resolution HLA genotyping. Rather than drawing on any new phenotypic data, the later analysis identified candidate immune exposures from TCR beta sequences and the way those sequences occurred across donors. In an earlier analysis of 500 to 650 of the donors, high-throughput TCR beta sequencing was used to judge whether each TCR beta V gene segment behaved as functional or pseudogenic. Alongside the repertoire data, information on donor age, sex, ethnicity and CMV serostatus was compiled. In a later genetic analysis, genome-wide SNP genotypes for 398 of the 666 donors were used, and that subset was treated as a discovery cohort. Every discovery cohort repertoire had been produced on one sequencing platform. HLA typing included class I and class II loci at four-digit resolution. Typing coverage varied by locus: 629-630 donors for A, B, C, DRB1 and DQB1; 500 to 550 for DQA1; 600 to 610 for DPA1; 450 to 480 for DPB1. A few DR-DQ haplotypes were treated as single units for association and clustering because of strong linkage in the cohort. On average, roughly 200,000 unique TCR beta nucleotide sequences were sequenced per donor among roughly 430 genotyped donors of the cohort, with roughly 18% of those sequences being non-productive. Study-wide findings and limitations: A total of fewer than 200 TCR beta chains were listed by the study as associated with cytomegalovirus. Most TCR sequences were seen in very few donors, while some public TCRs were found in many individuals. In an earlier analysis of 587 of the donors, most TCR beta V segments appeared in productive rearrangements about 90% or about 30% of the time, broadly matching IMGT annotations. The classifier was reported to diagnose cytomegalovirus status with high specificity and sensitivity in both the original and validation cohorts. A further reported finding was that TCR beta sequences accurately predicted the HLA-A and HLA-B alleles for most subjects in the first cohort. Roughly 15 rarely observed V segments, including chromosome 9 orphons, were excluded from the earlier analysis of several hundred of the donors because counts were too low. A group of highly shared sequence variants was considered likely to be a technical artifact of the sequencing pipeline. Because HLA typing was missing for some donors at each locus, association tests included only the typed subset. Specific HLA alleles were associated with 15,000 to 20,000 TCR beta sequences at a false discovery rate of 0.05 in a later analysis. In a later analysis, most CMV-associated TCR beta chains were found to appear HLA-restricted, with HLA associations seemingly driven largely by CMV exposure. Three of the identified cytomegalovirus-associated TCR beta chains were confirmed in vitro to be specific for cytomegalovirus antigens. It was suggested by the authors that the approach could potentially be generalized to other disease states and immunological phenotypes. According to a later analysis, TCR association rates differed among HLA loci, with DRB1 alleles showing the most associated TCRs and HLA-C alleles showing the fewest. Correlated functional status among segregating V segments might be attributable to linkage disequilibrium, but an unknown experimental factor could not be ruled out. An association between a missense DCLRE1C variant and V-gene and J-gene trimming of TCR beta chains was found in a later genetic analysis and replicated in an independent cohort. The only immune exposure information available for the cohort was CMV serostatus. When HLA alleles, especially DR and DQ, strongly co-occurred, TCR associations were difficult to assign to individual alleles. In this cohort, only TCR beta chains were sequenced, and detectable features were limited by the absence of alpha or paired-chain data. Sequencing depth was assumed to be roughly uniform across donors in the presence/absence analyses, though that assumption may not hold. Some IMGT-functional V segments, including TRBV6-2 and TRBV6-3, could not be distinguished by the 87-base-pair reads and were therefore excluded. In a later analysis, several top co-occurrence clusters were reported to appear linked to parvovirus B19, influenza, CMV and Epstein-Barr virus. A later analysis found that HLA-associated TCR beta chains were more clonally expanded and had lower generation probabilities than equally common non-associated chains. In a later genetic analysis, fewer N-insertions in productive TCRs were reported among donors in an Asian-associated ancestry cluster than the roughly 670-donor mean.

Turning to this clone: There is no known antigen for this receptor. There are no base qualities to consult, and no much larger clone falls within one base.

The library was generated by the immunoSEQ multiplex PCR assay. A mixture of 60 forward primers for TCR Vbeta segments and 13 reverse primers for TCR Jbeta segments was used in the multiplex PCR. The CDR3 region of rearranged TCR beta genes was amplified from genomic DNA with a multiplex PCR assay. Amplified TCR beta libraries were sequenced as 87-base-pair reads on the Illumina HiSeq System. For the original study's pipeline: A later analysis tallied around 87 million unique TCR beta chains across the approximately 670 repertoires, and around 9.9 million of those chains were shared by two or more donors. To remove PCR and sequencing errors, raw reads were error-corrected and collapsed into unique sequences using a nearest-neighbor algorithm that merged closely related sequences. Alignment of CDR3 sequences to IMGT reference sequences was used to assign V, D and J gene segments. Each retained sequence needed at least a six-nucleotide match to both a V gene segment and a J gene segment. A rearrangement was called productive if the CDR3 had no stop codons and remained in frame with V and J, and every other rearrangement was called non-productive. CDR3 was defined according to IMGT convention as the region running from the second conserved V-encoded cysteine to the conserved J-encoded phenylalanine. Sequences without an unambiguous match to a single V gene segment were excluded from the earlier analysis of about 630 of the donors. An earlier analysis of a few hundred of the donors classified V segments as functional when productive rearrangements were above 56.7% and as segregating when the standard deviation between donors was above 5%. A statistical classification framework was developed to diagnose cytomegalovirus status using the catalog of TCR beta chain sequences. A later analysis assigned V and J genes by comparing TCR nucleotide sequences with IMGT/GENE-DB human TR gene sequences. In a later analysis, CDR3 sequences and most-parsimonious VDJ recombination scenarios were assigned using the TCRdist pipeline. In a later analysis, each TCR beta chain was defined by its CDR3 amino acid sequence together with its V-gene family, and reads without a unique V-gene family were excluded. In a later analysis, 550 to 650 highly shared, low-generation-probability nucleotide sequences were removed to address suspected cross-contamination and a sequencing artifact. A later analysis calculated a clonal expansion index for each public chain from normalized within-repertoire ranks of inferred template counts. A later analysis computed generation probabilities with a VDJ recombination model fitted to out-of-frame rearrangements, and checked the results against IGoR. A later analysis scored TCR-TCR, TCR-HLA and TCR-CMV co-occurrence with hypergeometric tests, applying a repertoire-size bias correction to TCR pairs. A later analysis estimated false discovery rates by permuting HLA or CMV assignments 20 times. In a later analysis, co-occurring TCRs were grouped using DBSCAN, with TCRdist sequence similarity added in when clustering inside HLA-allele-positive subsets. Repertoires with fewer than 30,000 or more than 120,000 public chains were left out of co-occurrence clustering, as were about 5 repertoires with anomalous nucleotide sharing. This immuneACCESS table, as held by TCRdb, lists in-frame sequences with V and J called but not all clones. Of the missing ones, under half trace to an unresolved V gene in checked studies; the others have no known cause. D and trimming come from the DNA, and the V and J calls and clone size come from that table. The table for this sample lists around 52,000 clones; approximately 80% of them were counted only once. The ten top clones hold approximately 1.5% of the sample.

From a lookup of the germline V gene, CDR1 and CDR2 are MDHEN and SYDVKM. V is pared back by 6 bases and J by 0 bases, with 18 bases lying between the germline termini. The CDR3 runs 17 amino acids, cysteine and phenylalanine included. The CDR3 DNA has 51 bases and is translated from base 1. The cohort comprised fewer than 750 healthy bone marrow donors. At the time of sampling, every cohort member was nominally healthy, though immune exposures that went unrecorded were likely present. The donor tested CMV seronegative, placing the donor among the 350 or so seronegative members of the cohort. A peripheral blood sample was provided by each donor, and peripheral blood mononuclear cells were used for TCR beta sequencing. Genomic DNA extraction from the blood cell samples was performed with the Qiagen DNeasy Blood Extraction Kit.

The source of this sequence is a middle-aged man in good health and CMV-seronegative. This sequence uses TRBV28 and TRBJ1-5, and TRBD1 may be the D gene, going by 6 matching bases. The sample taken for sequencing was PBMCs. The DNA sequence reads TGTGCCAGCAGATACAGGGATCTCTATAATAGCAATCAGCCCCAGCATTTT. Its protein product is CASRYRDLYNSNQPQHF.